In its sample, the clone carrying this T cell receptor (beta chain) was seen many times. Original data processing: The authors estimated nucleated cell counts from reference gene primer amplification. The assay was immunoSEQ multiplex PCR, and TCRdb's table has in-frame clones only and misses some. The V and J calls and clone size come from that table; D and trimming were worked out from the DNA. This sample has fewer than 250,000 clones, with 75% to 90% found just once. This entry is derived from a study of blood T cell repertoires in COVID-19. At the level of the study: Sources were T cells, B-cell-depleted T cells, or PBMCs; the material itself was cDNA or gDNA.

Unmatched junction bases numbered 9, after V lost 5 bases and J lost 1 base. Germline V gives CDR1 KGHDR, CDR2 SFDVKD. The CDR3 spans 16 residues. Sequencing was carried out using peripheral blood. This clonotype was obtained from a woman aged 40 to 50 with acute or convalescent COVID-19. The V gene is TRBV24-1, the J gene TRBJ1-2; TRBD1 agrees at 7 bases. The CDR3: CATSGMDRFFNYGYTF. In nucleotides, the CDR3 is TGTGCCACCAGTGGTATGGACAGGTTCTTTAACTATGGCTACACCTTC.